This T cell receptor (beta chain) is from a study of cytomegalovirus exposure and HLA in healthy donors listed by TCRdb under 2017. Background for the entire study: According to an earlier analysis of 587 of the donors, about 179 million T cells yielded 90 million to 130 million unique TCR beta sequences and less than 300 Gb of sequence data. Roughly 300 gigabases of sequencing data and 75 million to 85 million unique TCR sequences made up an early release that covered approximately 620 HLA-typed donors. Of the roughly 400 genotyped donors, 65% to 90% fell in the genetic ancestry cluster associated with self-reported Caucasian donors. The study aimed to test whether cataloging public T cell receptors could reveal signatures of past pathogen exposure. The study profiled the T cell repertoires of about 640 subjects by immunosequencing and related them to cytomegalovirus serostatus. In addition to the first cohort of 666 subjects, a separate validation cohort of 100 to 150 different subjects was used. To predict cytomegalovirus infection status, the study brought together high-throughput TCR immunosequencing, statistical association of individual TCRs with disease status, and machine learning. A later analysis re-analyzed previously published TCR beta repertoires from approximately 670 donors and added high-resolution HLA genotyping to study TCR occurrence patterns. Rather than using new phenotypic data, the later analysis identified candidate immune exposures from TCR beta sequences and from how often those sequences occurred across donors. An earlier analysis of nearly 600 of the donors applied high-throughput TCR beta sequencing to assess whether each TCR beta V gene segment acted as functional or pseudogenic. Alongside the repertoire data, information on donor age, sex, ethnicity and CMV serostatus was compiled. A later genetic analysis used genome-wide SNP genotypes for about 65% of the roughly 670 donors, treating that subset as a discovery cohort. All discovery cohort repertoires had been generated on a single sequencing platform. Class I and class II HLA loci were covered by the typing at four-digit resolution. The number of typed donors differed by locus: about 629-630 for A, B, C, DRB1 and DQB1; 500 to 550 for DQA1; over 600 for DPA1; and about 450 for DPB1. Four to six DR-DQ haplotypes were handled as single units for association and clustering, since linkage in the cohort was strong. Among roughly 400 genotyped donors of the cohort, an average of about 240,000 unique TCR beta nucleotide sequences was sequenced per donor, of which about 19% were non-productive. Points the paper makes about the study in general: This cohort had only TCR beta chains sequenced, and the lack of alpha or paired-chain data limited which features could be detected. A cluster of highly shared sequence variants was judged likely to be a technical artifact of the sequencing pipeline. Because HLA typing was unavailable for some donors at each locus, only the typed subset was used in association tests. Most TCR sequences were seen in very few donors, while some public TCRs were found in many individuals. The classifier was reported to diagnose cytomegalovirus status with high specificity and sensitivity in both the original and validation cohorts. The study gave a list of 150 to 200 TCR beta chains associated with cytomegalovirus. Strong co-occurrence of HLA alleles, especially DR and DQ, made assigning TCR associations to individual alleles difficult. A further reported finding was that TCR beta sequences accurately predicted the HLA-A and HLA-B alleles for most subjects in the first cohort. In a later analysis, the rate of TCR association differed among HLA loci, with DRB1 alleles having the most associated TCRs and HLA-C alleles having the fewest. According to a later genetic analysis, donors in an Asian-associated ancestry cluster had fewer N-insertions in productive TCRs than the approximately 670-donor mean. Specific HLA alleles were associated with 15,000 to 20,000 TCR beta sequences at a false discovery rate of 0.05 in a later analysis. Because counts were too low, 15 or so rarely observed V segments, including chromosome 9 orphons, were excluded from the earlier analysis of 587 of the donors. According to the authors, the approach could potentially be generalized to other disease states and immunological phenotypes. A later genetic analysis associated a missense DCLRE1C variant with V-gene and J-gene trimming of TCR beta chains, and an independent cohort replicated the association. In an earlier analysis of some 540 of the donors, most TCR beta V segments appeared in productive rearrangements about 87% or about 30% of the time, broadly matching IMGT annotations. In a later analysis, HLA-associated TCR beta chains were found to be more clonally expanded and to have lower generation probabilities than equally common non-associated chains. Some IMGT-functional V segments, including TRBV6-2 and TRBV6-3, could not be distinguished by the 87-base-pair reads and were therefore excluded. A later analysis found that most CMV-associated TCR beta chains appeared HLA-restricted, with HLA associations seemingly driven largely by CMV exposure. Correlated functional status among segregating V segments might reflect linkage disequilibrium, but an unknown experimental factor could not be ruled out. Three of the identified cytomegalovirus-associated TCR beta chains were confirmed in vitro to be specific for cytomegalovirus antigens. Roughly uniform sequencing depth across donors was assumed in presence/absence analyses, although this assumption may not hold. Several of the top co-occurrence clusters appeared to be linked to parvovirus B19, influenza, CMV and Epstein-Barr virus, according to a later analysis. For the cohort, immune exposure information was limited to CMV serostatus.

Library prep was done by the immunoSEQ multiplex PCR assay. The multiplex PCR relied on a mix of 60 forward primers for TCR Vbeta segments and 13 reverse primers for TCR Jbeta segments. Amplification of the CDR3 region of rearranged TCR beta genes was performed with a multiplex PCR assay on genomic DNA. On the Illumina HiSeq System, the amplified TCR beta libraries were sequenced as 87-base-pair reads. For the original study's pipeline: A later analysis counted about 80 million unique TCR beta chains across the 550 to 800 repertoires, and approximately 11 million of these chains were shared by at least two donors. To remove PCR and sequencing errors, raw reads were error-corrected and collapsed into unique sequences using a nearest-neighbor algorithm that merged closely related sequences. Alignment of CDR3 sequences to IMGT reference sequences was used to assign V, D and J gene segments. For a sequence to be retained, a match of at least six nucleotides was required to both a V gene segment and a J gene segment. A rearrangement was called productive if the CDR3 had no stop codons and remained in frame with V and J, and every other rearrangement was called non-productive. CDR3 was defined by IMGT convention, running from the second conserved V-encoded cysteine to the conserved J-encoded phenylalanine. The earlier analysis of some 550 of the donors excluded any sequence lacking an unambiguous match to a single V gene segment. In an earlier analysis of several hundred of the donors, V segments were called functional above 56.7% productive rearrangements and were called segregating when the between-donor standard deviation exceeded 5%. A statistical classification framework was built for diagnosing cytomegalovirus status from the catalog of TCR beta chain sequences. A later analysis assigned V and J genes by comparing TCR nucleotide sequences with IMGT/GENE-DB human TR gene sequences. A later analysis assigned CDR3 sequences and most-parsimonious VDJ recombination scenarios with the TCRdist pipeline. In a later analysis, every TCR beta chain was defined by the combination of its CDR3 amino acid sequence and its V-gene family, and reads without a unique V-gene family were dropped. A later analysis removed 592 highly shared, low-generation-probability nucleotide sequences to deal with suspected cross-contamination and a sequencing artifact. A later analysis calculated a clonal expansion index for each public chain from normalized within-repertoire ranks of inferred template counts. A later analysis computed generation probabilities with a VDJ recombination model fitted to out-of-frame rearrangements, and checked the results against IGoR. A later analysis scored TCR-TCR, TCR-HLA and TCR-CMV co-occurrence with hypergeometric tests, applying a repertoire-size bias correction to TCR pairs. False discovery rates were estimated in a later analysis by permuting HLA or CMV assignments 20 times. In a later analysis, co-occurring TCRs were grouped using DBSCAN, with TCRdist sequence similarity added in when clustering inside HLA-allele-positive subsets. Repertoires with fewer than 30,000 or more than 120,000 public chains, plus five repertoires with anomalous nucleotide sharing, were excluded from co-occurrence clustering. This immuneACCESS table, as held by TCRdb, lists in-frame sequences with V and J called but not all clones. Of the missing ones, under half trace to an unresolved V gene in checked studies; the others have no known cause. V and J calls and clone size follow that table, whereas D and trimming were derived from the DNA. The sample records some 140,000 clones, roughly 9.6% of which are singletons. The top ten constitute roughly 7% of the sample.

This clone was detected a few times. No cognate antigen has been identified for it. Base qualities were left out, and no much larger clone turns up one base away. In total, about 650 healthy bone marrow donors made up the cohort. Cohort members were all nominally healthy when sampled, although unrecorded immune exposures were likely present. The donor was CMV seropositive and belonged to the group of over 250 seropositive cohort members. A peripheral blood sample was collected from each donor, and TCR beta sequencing was performed on peripheral blood mononuclear cells. Genomic DNA was extracted from the blood cell samples with the Qiagen DNeasy Blood Extraction Kit. Spanning cysteine to phenylalanine, the CDR3 consists of 16 amino acids. Only the CDR3 part of the read is kept: 48 bases, read in frame from the first base. CDR1 and CDR2, looked up from the germline V gene, are SGHVS and FQNEAQ. The trim is 2 bases for V and 3 bases for J, with a gap of 16 bases between the germline ends.

The sequence derives from a woman between 40 and 55 years old in good health and CMV-seropositive. The chain is assembled from TRBV7-8 and TRBJ1-2, with a tentative D gene TRBD1 over 5 matching bases. The sample comprised PBMCs. Read as DNA, the sequence is TGTGCCAGCAGCTTACGAGCCACGGGGGGGGACTATGGCTACACCTTC. It translates to CASSLRATGGDYGYTF.